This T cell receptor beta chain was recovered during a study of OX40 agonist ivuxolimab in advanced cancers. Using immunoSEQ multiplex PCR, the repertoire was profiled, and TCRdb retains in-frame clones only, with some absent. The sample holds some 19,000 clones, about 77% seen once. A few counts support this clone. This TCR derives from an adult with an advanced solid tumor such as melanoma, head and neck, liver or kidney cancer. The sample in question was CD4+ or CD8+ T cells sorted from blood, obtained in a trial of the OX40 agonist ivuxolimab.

CDR3 sequence reads: CASSEFGQAQETQYF. For the CDR3, the DNA is TGTGCCAGCAGTGAATTTGGACAGGCCCAAGAGACCCAGTACTTC. The V and J genes are TRBV25-1 and TRBJ2-5; 7 bases are a match to TRBD1. The CDR3 is 15 amino acids. V shed 1 base, J shed 1 base, and the junction held 3 bases outside the gene matches. Germline CDR1 MGHDK, CDR2 SYGVNS.